This T cell receptor (beta chain) was retrieved from a study of cytomegalovirus exposure and HLA in healthy donors. The length of the CDR3 is 14 residues. This cohort consisted of healthy bone marrow donors. Primers included in the PCR were 60 Vbeta and 13 Jbeta primers. The repertoire was sequenced with immunoSEQ multiplex PCR; TCRdb's copy has only in-frame clones and lacks some. The sample gives about 160,000 clones, 83% of which show up once; around 4.3% is in the top ten. In this sample, this clone turned up once. The TCR was taken from a man aged 50 to 59 in good health and CMV-seropositive. Sequenced sample: PBMCs. This chain joins TRBV1 and TRBJ1-3. TRBV1 has pseudogene status. The CDR3 DNA sequence: TGCACCAGCAGCCAAGGAGACTCTGGAAACACCATATATTTT. This codes for CTSSQGDSGNTIYF.